This TCR beta chain was identified during a study of human T cells and chemical hapten exposure. At the level of the study: Doses of diphenylcyclopropenone went to the patients' scalps weekly throughout the roughly 22-week study. The patch tests put 0.01% DPC on the skin of the upper back and were read 6 days later. Study conclusions and caveats: Expanded TCRs were compared with controls, and the expanded TCRs formed significantly more large CDR3 similarity clusters.

This clonotype appeared many times. Its antigen is not identified. TCRdb reprocessed the RACE reads via MiXCR and lists one record per CDR3 protein. This sample has 300,000 to 400,000 distinct CDR3 sequences, with roughly 6.9% found just once. The CDR3 spans 17 residues. Germline trimming cut 3 bases from V and 1 base from J; bases unmatched to any gene: 8. Looked up from germline, CDR1 is SGHTA and CDR2 is FQGNSA. Indicated time point: patch test 1, 2 weeks after DPC sensitization. Specified treatment: therapeutic diphenylcyclopropenone sensitization with weekly scalp DPC. Total RNA extraction was carried out from unfractionated whole blood.

The V gene is TRBV7-2, the J gene TRBJ2-3; 9 bases map to TRBD1. The sequenced sample was whole blood, obtained in connection with sensitization to the hapten diphenylcyclopropenone (DPC). The source is a woman aged 18-30 years with alopecia areata. Some clones in this sample may be carry-over from other donors' samples. The CDR3 DNA reads as TGTGCCAGCAGCTTTAATTCCGGGACAGGGCGCACAGATACGCAGTATTTT. Translation: CASSFNSGTGRTDTQYF.